This entry lists 22 T cell receptor beta chains sequenced from one sample in a study of cytomegalovirus exposure and HLA in healthy donors. Data came from immunoSEQ multiplex PCR; TCRdb stores just in-frame clones and leaves some out. The sample has some 150,000 clones, 89% seen once. Sequenced sample: PBMCs. All receptors derive from a woman between 18 and 29 years old in good health and CMV-seropositive.

This clone was seen a single time. Other DNA sequences in this specimen translate into the identical CDR3. This rearrangement joins TRBV27 to TRBJ2-7, with D possibly TRBD1 on 6 matching bases. CDR1 is MNHEY and CDR2 is SMNVEV in the germline V gene (reference sequence). Trimming cost V 2 bases and J 2 bases, with 13 bases left between them. The length of the CDR3 is 15 residues. The CDR3 reads CASSLSSGGPYEQYF. DNA of the CDR3: TGTGCCAGCAGTTTAAGTTCTGGGGGCCCCTACGAGCAGTACTTC.

This chain connects TRBV30 to TRBJ2-2; D may be TRBD1 (6 bases). CDR3 length equals 15 residues. Trimming cost V 5 bases and J 6 bases, with 19 bases left between them. From germline, CDR1 is GTSNPN and CDR2 SVGIG (reference sequence). This chain's CDR3 is CAWCRDTGFAGELFF. In DNA, the CDR3 is TGTGCCTGGTGCCGGGACACCGGATTTGCCGGGGAGCTGTTTTTT. Based on the CDR3 plus reference TRBV30 and TRBJ2-2, the full variable domain is SQTIHQWPATLVQPVGSPLSLECTVEGTSNPNLYWYRQAAGRGLQLLFYSVGIGQISSEVPQNLSASRPQDRQFILSSKKLLLSDSGFYLCAWCRDTGFAGELFFGEGSRLTVL.

The rearrangement joins TRBV27 to TRBJ1-5; D unclear. Germline-derived CDR1 and CDR2 are MNHEY and SMNVEV (reference sequence). The ends were cut back, 0 bases at V and 0 bases at J, with 15 bases in the middle. CDR3 size: 18 residues. CDR3 nucleotides: TGTGCCAGCAGTTTATCCCCCCCGGAGCCTGGTAGCAATCAGCCCCAGCATTTT. Translated, it gives CASSLSPPEPGSNQPQHF.

The chain employs TRBV6-6 and TRBJ1-5; a weak D match, TRBD1 (6 bases). The CDR3 consists of 14 residues. Germline assignment: CDR1 MNHNY and CDR2 SVGAGI (reference sequence). Trimming removed 2 bases from V and 6 bases from J, with 11 bases in between. The CDR3 sequence: CASSYRDNSQPQHF. Written as DNA, the CDR3 is TGTGCCAGCAGTTACCGGGACAATAGTCAGCCCCAGCATTTT.

The V gene is TRBV6-5, the J gene TRBJ1-3, with D unresolved. The length of the CDR3 is 13 residues. Trimming pared 6 bases from V and 4 bases from J, leaving 10 bases between. Germline assignment: CDR1 MNHEY and CDR2 SVGAGI. The DNA for the CDR3 is TGTGCCAGCAGGACGGGCGGGGGAAACACCATATATTTT. As protein: CASRTGGGNTIYF.

The J gene is TRBJ1-5, the V gene TRBV2, with D unclear. The CDR3 loop spans 15 amino acids. The V and J ends lost 0 bases and 6 bases respectively, with 12 bases between them. Germline loops: CDR1 SNHLY, CDR2 FYNNEI. CDR3 in amino acids: CASSEAKVTVQPQHF. CDR3 nucleotides: TGTGCCAGCAGTGAAGCGAAGGTAACAGTTCAGCCCCAGCATTTT.

The chain has TRBV6-5 and TRBJ2-3; tentatively, D is TRBD1 (6 bases). Deletions cut 6 bases from V and 3 bases from J, with 10 bases between. The CDR3 runs to 13 residues. Germline loops: CDR1 MNHEY, CDR2 SVGAGI. CDR3 protein: CASRSQGTDTQYF. In DNA form, the CDR3 reads TGTGCCAGCAGGTCCCAGGGGACAGATACGCAGTATTTT.

The chain joins TRBV11-3 to TRBJ2-1; no clear D gene. Germline V gene sequence: CDR1 SGHNT, CDR2 YENEEA. This CDR3 has 15 amino acids. V dropped 2 bases and J dropped 0 bases, with 8 bases sitting between them. In DNA, the CDR3 is TGTGCCAGCAGCTTATACAGTGACTCCTACAATGAGCAGTTCTTC. Translation: CASSLYSDSYNEQFF.

The chain has TRBV5-1 and TRBJ2-4, with 7 positions matching TRBD1. Germline CDR1 is SGHRS and CDR2 is YFSETQ. After removal of 4 bases from V and 1 base from J, the junction contained 8 bases not matched to a gene. The CDR3 consists of 16 residues. CDR3 DNA sequence: TGCGCCAGCAGCCCTAACCCGGGACAGGCCAAAAACATTCAGTACTTC. Protein product: CASSPNPGQAKNIQYF.

This CDR3 is CASSLDYRGSYEQYF. CDR3 nucleotides: TGTGCCAGCAGTTTAGATTACAGGGGGTCCTACGAGCAGTACTTC. The chain uses TRBV27 and TRBJ2-7; 8 nucleotides line up with TRBD1. This CDR3 has 15 amino acids. Germline lookup yields CDR1 MNHEY and CDR2 SMNVEV (reference sequence). The V segment lost 2 bases and the J segment 1 base; nucleotides outside the gene matches: 4.

This chain joins TRBV6-4 and TRBJ2-2; perhaps TRBD2 as D (6 bases). Germline assignment: CDR1 MRHNA and CDR2 SNTAGT. V shed 3 bases and J shed 3 bases, with 8 bases lying between them. The CDR3 spans 14 residues. The CDR3 is CASSDPGDTGELFF. In nucleotides, the CDR3 is TGTGCCAGCAGTGATCCGGGAGACACCGGGGAGCTGTTTTTT.

The chain links TRBV5-6 to TRBJ1-2, with D hard to call. V lost 2 bases and J 7 bases, leaving 9 bases between the germline ends. The CDR3 has 12 amino acids. CDR1 and CDR2 from the germline V gene are SGHDT and YYEEEE. CDR3 DNA: TGTGCCAGCAGCTTAACACGGGTTGGCTACACCTTC. Encoded protein: CASSLTRVGYTF.

The chain joins TRBV6-5 to TRBJ1-2; 7 nucleotides line up with TRBD1. Germline V gene data show CDR1 as MNHEY and CDR2 as SVGAGI. Losses at the gene ends were 1 base for V and 8 bases for J; bases not matched to a gene: 13. This CDR3 has 16 residues. The CDR3 sequence is CASSYLGLTGEKGYTF. In DNA form, the CDR3 reads TGTGCCAGCAGTTACTTGGGCCTCACAGGGGAAAAAGGCTACACCTTC.

This clone was recorded only once. CDR3 residues: CASSFPGLAPKETQYF. As DNA, the CDR3 is TGTGCCAGCAGTTTTCCGGGACTAGCCCCTAAGGAGACCCAGTACTTC. The J gene is TRBJ2-5, the V gene TRBV28; 9 nucleotides agree with TRBD2. The ends lost 3 bases at V and 5 bases at J; junction bases unmatched: 10. CDR3 length: 16 residues. Germline assignment: CDR1 MDHEN and CDR2 SYDVKM.

The rearrangement uses TRBV5-6 and TRBJ1-1; D might be TRBD1 (6 bases). The CDR3 sequence is 17 residues long. In germline, CDR1 is SGHDT, CDR2 YYEEEE. The ends were cut back, 1 base at V and 5 bases at J, with 21 bases in the middle. Here the CDR3 DNA reads TGTGCCAGCAGCTTGACTAATCTGGGCTACAGGGCTACTGAAGCTTTCTTT. This translates into CASSLTNLGYRATEAFF.

The chain links TRBV11-2 to TRBJ2-7; a possible D gene is TRBD2 (5 bases). Germline CDR1 is SGHAT and CDR2 is FQNNGV. The CDR3 covers 13 residues. V lost 5 bases and J 3 bases, leaving 11 bases between the germline ends. CDR3 bases: TGTGCCAGCAGCCTAGCCGGGTTCTACGAGCAGTACTTC. Translated, it gives CASSLAGFYEQYF.

This chain uses TRBV6-5 with TRBJ2-7; D is unresolved. Germline CDR1 is MNHEY and CDR2 is SVGAGI. The CDR3 totals 15 residues. The V and J ends lost 0 bases and 1 base respectively, with 10 bases between them. The CDR3 spells CASSYSERLSYEQYF. CDR3 nucleotide sequence: TGTGCCAGCAGTTACTCTGAGAGACTGTCCTACGAGCAGTACTTC.

The V and J genes are TRBV6-5 and TRBJ2-2, with TRBD2 as a possible D gene (6 bases). Germline lookup yields CDR1 MNHEY and CDR2 SVGAGI. Trimming left V 7 bases short and J 6 bases short, with 12 bases between. The CDR3 is made up of 13 amino acids. CDR3 in amino acids: CASKEGGAGELFF. For the CDR3, the DNA is TGTGCCAGCAAGGAGGGCGGGGCCGGGGAGCTGTTTTTT.

The V call is TRBV7-9, the J call TRBJ1-2; D remains unclear. Germline CDR1 reads SEHNR; CDR2 reads FQNEAQ (reference sequence). The germline V and J ends were trimmed by 1 base and 3 bases, with 15 bases remaining between them. The CDR3 totals 16 residues. The CDR3: CASSLVQEVAYYGYTF. The CDR3 nucleotides are TGTGCCAGCAGCTTAGTCCAGGAGGTAGCCTACTATGGCTACACCTTC.

This chain uses TRBV13 with TRBJ2-7, with 8 positions matching TRBD1. V lost 7 bases, J lost 5 bases, and 16 bases stayed unmatched. The CDR3 covers 16 residues. Germline CDR1 and CDR2: PRHDT and FYEKMQ (reference sequence). CDR3 region: CASTTSRDRPGHEQYF. DNA for the CDR3: TGTGCCAGCACCACCTCTCGGGACAGGCCGGGACACGAGCAGTACTTC. Drawing the rest from reference TRBV13 and TRBJ2-7, the complete variable domain is AAGVIQSPRHLIKEKRETATLKCYPIPRHDTVYWYQQGPGQDPQFLISFYEKMQSDKGSIPDRFSAQQFSDYHSELNMSSLELGDSALYFCASTTSRDRPGHEQYFGPGTRLTVT.

V and J are TRBV5-1 and TRBJ1-4; no firm D call. The CDR3 has 13 amino acids. V was pared by 6 bases and J by 8 bases, with 14 bases between. The germline V gene encodes CDR1 SGHRS and CDR2 YFSETQ. The CDR3 sequence is CASTRKAGEKLFF. CDR3 DNA sequence: TGCGCCAGCACCAGGAAGGCAGGAGAAAAACTGTTTTTT.

The chain employs TRBV10-2 and TRBJ2-4; 13 nucleotides match TRBD2. The CDR3 totals 15 residues. CDR1 and CDR2 (germline): WSHSY, SAAADI. The V gene end was trimmed by 7 bases and the J gene end by 4 bases; junction bases not matched to a gene: 4. The CDR3 nucleotides are TGCGCCAGCAAGGGACTAGCGGGGACTAAAAACATTCAGTACTTC. Translation: CASKGLAGTKNIQYF.